What follows describes a single T cell receptor (beta chain). Its cognate antigen is unknown. Unique molecular identifiers were present on the cDNA, and a universal primer site came from template switching. TCRdb independently ran MiXCR on the 5' RACE reads; one entry per CDR3 protein. The sample records 250,000 or so distinct CDR3 sequences, about 8.9% being singletons. There were only healthy Caucasians among the donors. This sample stems from a study of identical twins. Findings of the study overall: In cord blood, abundant beta clonotypes had fewer insertions; memory showed no trend.

Trimming shortened V by 8 bases and J by 0 bases, and 10 bases separated the two germline ends. Germline CDR1 is MNHEY and CDR2 is SMNVEV (reference sequence). The CDR3 has 13 amino acids. The same data also went into a second study, on yellow fever vaccine responses in identical twins. From that study: The authors reported partly convergent, partly personalized vaccine responses in identical twins.

Source material: CD8+ T cells sorted from blood. V usage is TRBV27 and J usage is TRBJ2-5, with D perhaps matching TRBD1 or TRBD2 (5 bases each). This receptor was obtained from a woman younger than 30 in good health. The DNA of the CDR3 is TGTGCCAGCCGGGGCGAGTACCAAGAGACCCAGTACTTC. Translating it yields CASRGEYQETQYF.